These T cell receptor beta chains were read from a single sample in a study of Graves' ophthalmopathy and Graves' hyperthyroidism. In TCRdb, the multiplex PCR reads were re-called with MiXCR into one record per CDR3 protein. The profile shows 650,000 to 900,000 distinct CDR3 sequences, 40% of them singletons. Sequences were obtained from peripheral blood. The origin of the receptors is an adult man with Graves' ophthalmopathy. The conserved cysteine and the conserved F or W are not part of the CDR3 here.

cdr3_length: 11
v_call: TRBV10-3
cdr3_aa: ASKGHDQETQY

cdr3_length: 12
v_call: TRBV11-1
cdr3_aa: ASSPGGITYEQY

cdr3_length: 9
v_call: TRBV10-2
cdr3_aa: ASSSDSHRY

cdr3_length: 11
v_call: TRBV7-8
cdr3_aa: ASSQAGTGELL

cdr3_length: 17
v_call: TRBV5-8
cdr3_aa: ASSLRDMTISGGSETQY

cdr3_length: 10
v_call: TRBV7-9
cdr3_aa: ASSQTGYGYT

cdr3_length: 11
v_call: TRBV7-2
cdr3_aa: ASSSKTSQPQH

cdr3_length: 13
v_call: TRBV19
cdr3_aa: ASSRGTGANQPQH

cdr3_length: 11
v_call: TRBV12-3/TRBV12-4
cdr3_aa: ASSGGAGTEAF

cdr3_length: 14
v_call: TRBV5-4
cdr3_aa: ASSFGQGEIQETQY

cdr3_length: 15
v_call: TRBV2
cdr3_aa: ASSARTGASYNSPLH

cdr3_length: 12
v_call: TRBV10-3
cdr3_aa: ASSEDRVSSPLH

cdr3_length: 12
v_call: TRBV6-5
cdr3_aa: ASRPGTGSGTQY

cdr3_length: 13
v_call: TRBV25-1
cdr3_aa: ASSMGRGLTGELF

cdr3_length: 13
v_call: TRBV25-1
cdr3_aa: ASSDRSSYPETQY

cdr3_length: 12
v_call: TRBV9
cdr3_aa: ASSVEQANTEAF

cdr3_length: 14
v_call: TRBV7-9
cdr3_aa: ASSFGLAGVGETQY

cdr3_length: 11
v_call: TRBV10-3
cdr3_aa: ASAARAGTEAF

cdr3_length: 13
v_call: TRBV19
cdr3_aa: ASSSRGGPGNTIY

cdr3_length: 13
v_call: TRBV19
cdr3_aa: ASSRGQGLGAEAF

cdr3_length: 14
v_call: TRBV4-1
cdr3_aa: ASSQDVDRDRLEQY

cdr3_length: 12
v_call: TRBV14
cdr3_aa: ASSPILQVNEQY

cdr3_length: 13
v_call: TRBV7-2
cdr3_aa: ASSRTGVTGNTIY

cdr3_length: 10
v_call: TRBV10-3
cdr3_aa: ASSERDEKLF

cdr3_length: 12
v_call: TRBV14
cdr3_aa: ASSQDIWDEKLF

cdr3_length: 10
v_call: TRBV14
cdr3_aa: ASSFDHYEQY

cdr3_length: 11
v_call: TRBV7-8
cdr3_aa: ASSPQGPKTQY

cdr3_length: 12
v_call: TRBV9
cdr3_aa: ASTRDTMTTEAF

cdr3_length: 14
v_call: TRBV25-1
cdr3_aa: ASRGRGQATGLEQY

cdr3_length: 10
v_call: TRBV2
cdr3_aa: ASTPGIGEQY

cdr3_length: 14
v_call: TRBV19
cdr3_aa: ASSTGDYRLTGELF

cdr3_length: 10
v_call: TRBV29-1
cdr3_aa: SVRLGMETQY

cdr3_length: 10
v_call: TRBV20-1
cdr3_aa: SAWDTNTEAF

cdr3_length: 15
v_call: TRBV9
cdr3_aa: ASSEDRPSSYNSPLH

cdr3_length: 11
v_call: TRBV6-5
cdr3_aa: ASSYSRNYGYT

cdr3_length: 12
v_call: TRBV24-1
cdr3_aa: ASGKGTDGQPQH

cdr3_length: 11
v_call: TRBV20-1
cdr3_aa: SAGTGANYGYT

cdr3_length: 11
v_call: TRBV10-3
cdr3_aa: AISGDTSETQH

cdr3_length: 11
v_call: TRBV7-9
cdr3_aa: ASSRRDRGEQY

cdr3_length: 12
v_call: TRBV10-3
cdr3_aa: AITPTGRRVSYT

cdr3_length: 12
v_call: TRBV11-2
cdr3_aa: ASSLGHANTEAF

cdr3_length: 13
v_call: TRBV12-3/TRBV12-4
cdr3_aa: ASSLGSGINQPQH

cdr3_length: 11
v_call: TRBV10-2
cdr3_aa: ASSESGPQPQH

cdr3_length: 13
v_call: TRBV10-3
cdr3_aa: ASSYSDRGGGELF

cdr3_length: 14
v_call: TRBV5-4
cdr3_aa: ASSSPGQGEEQPLH

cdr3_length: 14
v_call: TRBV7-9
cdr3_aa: ASSLGTGGFRGTQY

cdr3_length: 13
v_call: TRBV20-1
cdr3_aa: SPRDYNRQIYGYT

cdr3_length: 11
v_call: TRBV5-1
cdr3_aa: ASSLSKYYGYT

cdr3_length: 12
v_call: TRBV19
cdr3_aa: ASSIGQTNQPQH

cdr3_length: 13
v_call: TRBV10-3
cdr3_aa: AISESLAGMYEQY

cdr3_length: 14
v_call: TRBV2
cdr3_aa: ASRGQGAPYNSPLH

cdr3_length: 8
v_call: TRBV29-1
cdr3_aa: SRRAGELF

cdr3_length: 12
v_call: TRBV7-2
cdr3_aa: ASSPGGGGEKLF

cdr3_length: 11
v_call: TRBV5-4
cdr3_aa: ASSSPAEETQY